This is a list of T cell receptor beta chains from one sample in a study of memory CD4+ T cells and cytomegalovirus serostatus. TCRdb's copy holds only in-frame clones and misses some; the assay was immunoSEQ multiplex PCR. This table has around 53,000 clones, over 60% appearing once. The sequenced material came from memory CD4+ T cells from blood. The source of these receptors is an adult in good health and CMV-seropositive. CDR3s include the opening cysteine and the closing phenylalanine or tryptophan. Fields, in order: clone size, CDR3 length, V gene, J gene, D gene, CDR3 protein, CDR3 DNA. The D gene is left open where the match is weak. The size field is filled for only some rows; it gives once, few, many or a size class.

clone_size: -; cdr3_length: 15; v_call: TRBV5-5; j_call: TRBJ1-2; d_call: TRBD1; cdr3_aa: CASSFRDRLDYGYTF; cdr3_nt: TGTGCCAGCAGCTTTCGGGACAGGCTGGATTATGGCTACACCTTC
clone_size: -; cdr3_length: 13; v_call: TRBV28; j_call: TRBJ1-1; d_call: TRBD1; cdr3_aa: CASSARTGRRAFF; cdr3_nt: TGTGCCAGCAGTGCACGGACAGGTCGGCGAGCTTTCTTT
clone_size: few; cdr3_length: 14; v_call: TRBV9; j_call: TRBJ1-1; d_call: -; cdr3_aa: CASSPRPMNTEAFF; cdr3_nt: TGTGCCAGCAGCCCCCGGCCGATGAACACTGAAGCTTTCTTT
clone_size: -; cdr3_length: 15; v_call: TRBV11-2; j_call: TRBJ1-2; d_call: TRBD1; cdr3_aa: CASSFPGTGLSGYTF; cdr3_nt: TGTGCCAGCAGCTTCCCCGGGACAGGGTTGAGTGGCTACACCTTC
clone_size: -; cdr3_length: 14; v_call: TRBV14; j_call: TRBJ1-1; d_call: TRBD1; cdr3_aa: CASSLQGANTEAFF; cdr3_nt: TGTGCCAGCAGCCTCCAGGGGGCGAACACTGAAGCTTTCTTT
clone_size: few; cdr3_length: 16; v_call: TRBV6-1; j_call: TRBJ1-1; d_call: -; cdr3_aa: CASSEGFQALVSEAFF; cdr3_nt: TGTGCCAGCAGTGAAGGTTTTCAGGCTCTTGTGTCTGAAGCTTTCTTT
clone_size: -; cdr3_length: 13; v_call: TRBV29-1; j_call: TRBJ1-2; d_call: -; cdr3_aa: CSVLPLWGYGYTF; cdr3_nt: TGCAGCGTTTTACCCCTTTGGGGCTATGGCTACACCTTC
clone_size: -; cdr3_length: 15; v_call: TRBV6-1; j_call: TRBJ1-2; d_call: TRBD1; cdr3_aa: CASSEAGTGFNGYTF; cdr3_nt: TGTGCCAGCAGTGAAGCCGGGACAGGGTTTAATGGCTACACCTTC
clone_size: -; cdr3_length: 15; v_call: TRBV2; j_call: TRBJ1-2; d_call: -; cdr3_aa: CASTSDKGRWDGYTF; cdr3_nt: TGTGCCAGCACTTCTGATAAGGGGAGGTGGGATGGCTACACCTTC
clone_size: few; cdr3_length: 15; v_call: TRBV6-5; j_call: TRBJ1-6; d_call: TRBD1; cdr3_aa: CASRTGEGNNSPLHF; cdr3_nt: TGTGCCAGCAGGACAGGGGAGGGAAATAATTCACCCCTCCACTTT
clone_size: medium-sized; cdr3_length: 16; v_call: TRBV18; j_call: TRBJ1-6; d_call: TRBD1; cdr3_aa: CASSPLPGQTNSPLHF; cdr3_nt: TGTGCCAGCTCACCACTCCCGGGACAGACTAATTCACCCCTCCACTTT
clone_size: -; cdr3_length: 13; v_call: TRBV7-2; j_call: TRBJ1-6; d_call: -; cdr3_aa: CASSSGVRSPLHF; cdr3_nt: TGTGCCAGCAGTTCAGGGGTTCGATCACCCCTCCACTTT
clone_size: medium-sized; cdr3_length: 18; v_call: TRBV1; j_call: TRBJ1-6; d_call: -; cdr3_aa: CTSSPHRGGIYYNSPLHF; cdr3_nt: TGCACCAGCAGCCCTCATAGAGGGGGAATCTACTATAATTCACCCCTCCACTTT
clone_size: -; cdr3_length: 14; v_call: TRBV18; j_call: TRBJ1-5; d_call: -; cdr3_aa: CASSQGSGNQPQHF; cdr3_nt: TGTGCCAGCTCGCAGGGTTCTGGCAATCAGCCCCAGCATTTT
clone_size: -; cdr3_length: 14; v_call: TRBV11-2; j_call: TRBJ1-2; d_call: TRBD1; cdr3_aa: CASSLGTGGYGYTF; cdr3_nt: TGTGCCAGCAGCTTAGGGACAGGGGGCTATGGCTACACCTTC
clone_size: -; cdr3_length: 14; v_call: TRBV15; j_call: TRBJ2-7; d_call: TRBD1; cdr3_aa: CATSRERGQYEQYF; cdr3_nt: TGTGCCACCAGCAGAGAAAGGGGGCAATACGAGCAGTACTTC
clone_size: few; cdr3_length: 14; v_call: TRBV4-2; j_call: TRBJ2-5; d_call: TRBD2; cdr3_aa: CASSQDWGGETQYF; cdr3_nt: TGTGCCAGCAGCCAAGATTGGGGGGGAGAGACCCAGTACTTC
clone_size: -; cdr3_length: 16; v_call: TRBV18; j_call: TRBJ1-3; d_call: -; cdr3_aa: CASSPPYSYSGNTIYF; cdr3_nt: TGTGCCAGCTCGCCGCCATACAGCTACTCTGGAAACACCATATATTTT
clone_size: -; cdr3_length: 13; v_call: TRBV5-5; j_call: TRBJ2-7; d_call: TRBD1; cdr3_aa: CASSRDRIYEQYF; cdr3_nt: TGTGCCAGCAGCCGGGACAGAATCTACGAGCAGTACTTC
clone_size: -; cdr3_length: 13; v_call: TRBV5-1; j_call: TRBJ1-1; d_call: -; cdr3_aa: CASAEGSNTEAFF; cdr3_nt: TGCGCCAGTGCAGAGGGCTCGAACACTGAAGCTTTCTTT